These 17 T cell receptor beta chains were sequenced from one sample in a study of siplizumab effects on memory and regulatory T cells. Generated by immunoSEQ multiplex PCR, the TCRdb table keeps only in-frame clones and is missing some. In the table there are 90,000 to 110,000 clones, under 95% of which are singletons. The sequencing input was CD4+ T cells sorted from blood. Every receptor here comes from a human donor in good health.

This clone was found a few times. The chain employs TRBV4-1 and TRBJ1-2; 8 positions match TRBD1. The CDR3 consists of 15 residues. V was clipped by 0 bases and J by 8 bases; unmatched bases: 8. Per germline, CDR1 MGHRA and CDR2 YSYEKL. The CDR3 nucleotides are TGCGCCAGCAGCCAAGATAAGGTCCCAGGGGGCGGCTACACCTTC. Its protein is CASSQDKVPGGGYTF.

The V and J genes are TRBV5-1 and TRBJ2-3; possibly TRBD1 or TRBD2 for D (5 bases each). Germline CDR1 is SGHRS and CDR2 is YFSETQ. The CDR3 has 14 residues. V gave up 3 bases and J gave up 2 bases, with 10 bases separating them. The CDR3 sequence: CASSWDGTTDTQYF. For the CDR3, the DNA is TGCGCCAGCAGCTGGGACGGAACCACAGATACGCAGTATTTT. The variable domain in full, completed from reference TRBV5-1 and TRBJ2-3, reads KAGVTQTPRYLIKTRGQQVTLSCSPISGHRSVSWYQQTPGQGLQFLFEYFSETQRNKGNFPGRFSGRQFSNSRSEMNVSTLELGDSALYLCASSWDGTTDTQYFGPGTRLTVL.

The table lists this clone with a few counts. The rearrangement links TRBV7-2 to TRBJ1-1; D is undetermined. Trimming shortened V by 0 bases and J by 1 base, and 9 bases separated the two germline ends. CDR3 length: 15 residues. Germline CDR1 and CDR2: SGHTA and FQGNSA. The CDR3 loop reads CASSLARTANTEAFF. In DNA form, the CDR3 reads TGTGCCAGCAGCTTAGCACGGACGGCGAACACTGAAGCTTTCTTT.

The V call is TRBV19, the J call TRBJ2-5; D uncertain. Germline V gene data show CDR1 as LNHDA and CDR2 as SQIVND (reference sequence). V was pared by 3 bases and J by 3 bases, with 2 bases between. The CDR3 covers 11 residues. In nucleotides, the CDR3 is TGTGCCAGTAGTATGGAAGAGACCCAGTACTTC. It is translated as CASSMEETQYF.

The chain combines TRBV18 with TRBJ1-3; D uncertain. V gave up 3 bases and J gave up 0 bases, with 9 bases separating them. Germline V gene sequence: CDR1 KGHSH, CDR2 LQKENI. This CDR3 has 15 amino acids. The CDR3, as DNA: TGTGCCAGCTCACCTAGCAGGAACTCTGGAAACACCATATATTTT. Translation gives CASSPSRNSGNTIYF.

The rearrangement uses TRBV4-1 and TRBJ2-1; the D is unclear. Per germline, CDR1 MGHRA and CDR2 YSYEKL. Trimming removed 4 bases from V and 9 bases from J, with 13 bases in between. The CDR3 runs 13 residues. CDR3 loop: CASSPMGETEQFF. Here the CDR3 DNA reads TGCGCCAGCAGCCCAATGGGTGAAACTGAGCAGTTCTTC.

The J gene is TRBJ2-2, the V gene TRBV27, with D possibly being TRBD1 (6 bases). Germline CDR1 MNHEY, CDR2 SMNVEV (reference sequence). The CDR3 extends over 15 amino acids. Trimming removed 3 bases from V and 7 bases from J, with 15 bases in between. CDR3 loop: CASSLMAGANGELFF. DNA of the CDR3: TGTGCCAGCAGTTTGATGGCAGGGGCTAACGGGGAGCTGTTTTTT.

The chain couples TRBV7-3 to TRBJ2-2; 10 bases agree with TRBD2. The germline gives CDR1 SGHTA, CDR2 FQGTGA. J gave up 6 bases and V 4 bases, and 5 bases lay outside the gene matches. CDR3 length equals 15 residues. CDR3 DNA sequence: TGTGCCAGCAGCTACCTAGCGGGAGTGCCCGGGGAGCTGTTTTTT. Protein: CASSYLAGVPGELFF.

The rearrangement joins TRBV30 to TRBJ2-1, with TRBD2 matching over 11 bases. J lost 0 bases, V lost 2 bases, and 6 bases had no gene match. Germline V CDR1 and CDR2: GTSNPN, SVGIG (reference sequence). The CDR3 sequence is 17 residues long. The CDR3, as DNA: TGTGCCTGGAGTCGGCTAGCGGGAGGACACTCCTACAATGAGCAGTTCTTC. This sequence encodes CAWSRLAGGHSYNEQFF.

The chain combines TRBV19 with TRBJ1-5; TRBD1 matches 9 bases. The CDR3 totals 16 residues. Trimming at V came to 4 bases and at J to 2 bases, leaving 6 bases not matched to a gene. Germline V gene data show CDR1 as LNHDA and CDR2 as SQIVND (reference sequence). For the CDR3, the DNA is TGTGCCAGTAGTACGAACAGGGGGCGCGGCAATCAGCCCCAGCATTTT. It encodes CASSTNRGRGNQPQHF.

The CDR3 reads CASRGTGEETQYF. The CDR3 DNA is TGCGCCAGCAGAGGGACAGGGGAAGAGACCCAGTACTTC. The chain has TRBV4-1 and TRBJ2-5; 10 bases line up with TRBD1. The CDR3 extends over 13 amino acids. CDR1 MGHRA and CDR2 YSYEKL come from the germline V gene. With 6 bases clipped from V and 3 bases from J, the junction kept 1 base outside the gene matches.

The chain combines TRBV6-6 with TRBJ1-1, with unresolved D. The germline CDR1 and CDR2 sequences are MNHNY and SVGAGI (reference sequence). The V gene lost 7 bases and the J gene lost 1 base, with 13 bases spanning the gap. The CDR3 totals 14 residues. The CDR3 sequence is CASTPGRENTEAFF. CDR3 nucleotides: TGTGCCAGCACCCCGGGGAGAGAGAACACTGAAGCTTTCTTT.

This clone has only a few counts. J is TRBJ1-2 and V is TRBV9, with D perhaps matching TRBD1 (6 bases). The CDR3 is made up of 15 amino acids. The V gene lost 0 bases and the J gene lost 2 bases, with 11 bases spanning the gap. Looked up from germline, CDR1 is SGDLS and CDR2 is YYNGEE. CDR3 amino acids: CASSVVWDTNYGYTF. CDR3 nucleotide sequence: TGTGCCAGCAGCGTAGTTTGGGACACCAACTATGGCTACACCTTC. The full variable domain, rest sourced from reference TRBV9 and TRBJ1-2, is DSGVTQTPKHLITATGQRVTLRCSPRSGDLSVYWYQQSLDQGLQFLIQYYNGEERAKGNILERFSAQQFPDLHSELNLSSLELGDSALYFCASSVVWDTNYGYTFGSGTRLTVV.

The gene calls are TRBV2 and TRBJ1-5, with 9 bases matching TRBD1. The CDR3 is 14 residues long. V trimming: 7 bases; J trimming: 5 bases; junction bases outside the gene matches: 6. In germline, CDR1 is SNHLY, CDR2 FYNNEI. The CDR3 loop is CASTGDRDDQPQHF. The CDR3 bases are TGTGCCAGCACCGGGGACAGGGATGATCAGCCCCAGCATTTT.

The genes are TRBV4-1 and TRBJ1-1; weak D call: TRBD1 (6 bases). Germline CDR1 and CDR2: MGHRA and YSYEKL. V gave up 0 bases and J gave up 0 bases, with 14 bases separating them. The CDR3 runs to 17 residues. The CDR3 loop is CASSQDPEGVMNTEAFF. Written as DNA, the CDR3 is TGCGCCAGCAGCCAAGACCCTGAGGGGGTGATGAACACTGAAGCTTTCTTT.

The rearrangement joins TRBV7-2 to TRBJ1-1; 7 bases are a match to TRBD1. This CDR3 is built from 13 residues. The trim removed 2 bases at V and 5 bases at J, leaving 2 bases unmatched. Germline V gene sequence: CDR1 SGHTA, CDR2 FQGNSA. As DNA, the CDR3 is TGTGCCAGCAGCTTACCAGGGGGGACTGAAGCTTTCTTT. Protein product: CASSLPGGTEAFF.

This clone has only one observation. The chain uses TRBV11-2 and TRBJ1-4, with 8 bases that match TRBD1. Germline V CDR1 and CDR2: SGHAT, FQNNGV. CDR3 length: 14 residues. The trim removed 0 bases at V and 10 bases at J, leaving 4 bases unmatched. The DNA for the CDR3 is TGTGCCAGCAGCTTAGACCGAGACAGGGGAAAACTGTTTTTT. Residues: CASSLDRDRGKLFF.